Below are 32 T cell receptor beta chains sequenced from a single sample in a study of T cells in Graves' hyperthyroidism and ophthalmopathy. Amplification yielded TCR beta CDR3 regions, with RNA transcripts as the source. RT-PCR in the first round (using the HTBI primer set) targeted the TCR CDR3. TCRdb redid the calling of the multiplex PCR reads with MiXCR, one entry per CDR3 protein. The sample includes under 400,000 distinct CDR3 sequences, over 11% of them seen just once. The sample comprised blood. All receptors come from a woman aged 60-70 years with Graves' hyperthyroidism.

This clonotype was counted ten times or more. The gene calls are TRBV24-1 and TRBJ1-2, with D uncertain. CDR3 length: 14 amino acids. The V gene's germline CDR1 is KGHDR and CDR2 SFDVKD. Trimming removed 2 bases from V and 8 bases from J, with 14 bases in between. In nucleotides, the CDR3 is TGTGCCACCAGTGATTCCTACTGGGGAGCAGGCTACACCTTC. Its protein is CATSDSYWGAGYTF.

This clonotype has a count of ten or more. The chain employs TRBV6-1 and TRBJ1-2; D is unresolved. Trimming took off 2 bases at V and 4 bases at J, with 11 bases between the two ends. The CDR3 is made up of 14 amino acids. Germline V CDR1 and CDR2: MNHNS, SASEGT. The CDR3 DNA reads as TGTGCCAGCAGTGAAATAGGCCGGGGCTATGGCTACACCTTC. Its protein is CASSEIGRGYGYTF.

This clonotype has a count of ten or more. The chain couples TRBV20-1 to TRBJ1-1; 10 nucleotides agree with TRBD1. Germline CDR1 DFQATT, CDR2 SNEGSKA (reference sequence). V was pared by 1 base and J by 4 bases, with 6 bases of the junction left unmatched. The CDR3 consists of 15 residues. The CDR3: CSARVTDRGLTEAFF. The CDR3 DNA follows: TGCAGTGCTAGAGTCACCGACAGGGGGCTCACTGAAGCTTTCTTT.

This clonotype was observed many times. This CDR3 is CASRRGGGASYEQYF. Written as DNA, the CDR3 is TGTGCCAGTAGGAGAGGTGGTGGCGCGTCCTACGAGCAGTACTTC. The genes are TRBV19 and TRBJ2-7; no definite D call. This CDR3 has 15 amino acids. V gave up 6 bases and J gave up 1 base, with 16 bases separating them. Looked up from germline, CDR1 is LNHDA and CDR2 is SQIVND (reference sequence).

This sequence joins TRBV25-1 and TRBJ2-5; TRBD1 might be the D (5 bases). Per the germline V gene, CDR1 is MGHDK and CDR2 is SYGVNS. The length of the CDR3 is 14 residues. Deletions cut 3 bases from V and 4 bases from J, with 12 bases between. The CDR3 reads CASSDSTGPETQYF. For the CDR3, the DNA is TGTGCCAGCAGTGATAGTACAGGTCCAGAGACCCAGTACTTC.

V and J are TRBV2 and TRBJ2-4; no clear D gene. The ends were cut back, 7 bases at V and 14 bases at J, with 39 bases in the middle. Germline V gives CDR1 SNHLY, CDR2 FYNNEI. The CDR3 contains 19 residues. CDR3 in DNA: TGTGCCAGCAACTTGACCCCTGGAAGCTCCGGGCCATCAAGCGAGAAAGAGTACTTC. It encodes CASNLTPGSSGPSSEKEYF.

The chain couples TRBV12-3 or TRBV12-4 to TRBJ2-7; 9 nucleotides match TRBD1. The CDR3 covers 16 residues. V was pared by 6 bases and J by 6 bases, with 15 bases of the junction left unmatched. CDR3 residues: CASSLHGTGPRGEQYF. The DNA for the CDR3 is TGTGCCAGCAGCTTGCACGGGACAGGGCCTCGGGGCGAGCAGTACTTC.

The J gene is TRBJ1-2, the V gene TRBV4-1; D is ambiguous. This CDR3 is built from 13 residues. Trimming removed 7 bases from V and 8 bases from J, with 17 bases in between. Germline V CDR1 and CDR2: MGHRA, YSYEKL. The CDR3 here is CASKPVWALGYTF. Here the CDR3 DNA reads TGCGCCAGCAAACCCGTATGGGCCTTGGGCTACACCTTC.

This clonotype was recorded at least ten times. The chain is built from TRBV20-1 and TRBJ2-5; TRBD2 matches at 8 bases. CDR1 is DFQATT and CDR2 is SNEGSKA in the germline V gene (reference sequence). V gave up 1 base and J gave up 1 base; unmatched junction bases: 5. CDR3 length equals 15 residues. In nucleotides, the CDR3 is TGCAGTGCTAGAGCGGGAGGGCTAACCCAAGAGACCCAGTACTTC. This translates into CSARAGGLTQETQYF.

The rearrangement uses TRBV10-3 and TRBJ2-7; D is possibly TRBD1 or TRBD2 (5 bases each). Looked up from germline, CDR1 is ENHRY and CDR2 is SYGVKD. The CDR3 is 13 residues long. Trimming took 11 bases from V and 7 from J, leaving 21 bases between them. CDR3 sequence: CALTGSLEGEQYF. As DNA, the CDR3 is TGTGCCCTCACGGGATCACTTGAGGGGGAGCAGTACTTC.

This clonotype has ten or more counts. The chain recombines TRBV2 with TRBJ1-2; tentatively, D is TRBD1 (5 bases). The CDR3 covers 14 residues. The V end was cut by 2 bases, the J end by 8 bases, with 15 bases between. Per germline, CDR1 SNHLY and CDR2 FYNNEI. The DNA for the CDR3 is TGTGCCAGCAGTGAAATCCCCAGGGTCGGAGGCTACACCTTC. This sequence encodes CASSEIPRVGGYTF.

This clonotype was recorded at least ten times. The rearrangement uses TRBV3-1 and TRBJ2-1; D is ambiguous. The CDR3 runs 16 residues. Germline CDR1 and CDR2: LGHDT and YNNKEL (reference sequence). Trimming shortened V by 0 bases and J by 2 bases, and 11 bases separated the two germline ends. The CDR3 DNA reads as TGTGCCAGCAGCCAAGAAGTGTGGCCGACCTACAATGAGCAGTTCTTC. It encodes CASSQEVWPTYNEQFF.

This clonotype was counted at least ten times. The rearrangement uses TRBV7-6 and TRBJ1-5; D possibly corresponds to TRBD1 (6 bases). Germline V gene sequence: CDR1 SGHVS, CDR2 FNYEAQ. The CDR3 length is 16 residues. Trimming removed 2 bases at V and 4 bases at J, with 15 bases between. In nucleotides, the CDR3 is TGTGCCAGCAGCTTACTCCCAAGGGGGGTAAATCAGCCCCAGCATTTT. Its translation: CASSLLPRGVNQPQHF.

J is TRBJ2-5 and V is TRBV11-2; 12 nucleotides agree with TRBD2. The CDR3 has 18 amino acids. The V segment lost 2 bases and the J segment 5 bases; nucleotides outside the gene matches: 12. CDR1 is SGHAT, CDR2 FQNNGV, per germline. CDR3 amino acids: CASSLLPPALAGGETQYF. DNA of the CDR3: TGTGCCAGCAGCTTACTCCCCCCGGCACTAGCGGGAGGCGAGACCCAGTACTTC.

This clonotype was recorded many times. The chain has TRBV7-3 and TRBJ2-3, with 14 bases matching TRBD2. The V and J ends lost 5 bases and 7 bases, in that order; junction bases with no gene match: 5. This CDR3 spans 15 amino acids. Germline CDR1 reads SGHTA; CDR2 reads FQGTGA. As DNA, the CDR3 is TGTGCCAGCAGCCCTGGGACTAGCGGGAGTTATACGCAGTATTTT. Residues: CASSPGTSGSYTQYF.

This clonotype was detected only a few times. The chain combines TRBV4-1 with TRBJ2-2; 10 bases line up with TRBD2. V trimming: 11 bases; J trimming: 5 bases; junction bases outside the gene matches: 11. The CDR3 covers 15 residues. CDR1 is MGHRA and CDR2 is YSYEKL in the germline V gene. CDR3 loop: CAGSTSGQVTGELFF. The DNA for the CDR3 is TGCGCCGGATCGACTAGCGGGCAAGTAACCGGGGAGCTGTTTTTT.

This clonotype was seen at least ten times. This chain connects TRBV11-3 to TRBJ2-2, with 13 bases aligning to TRBD2. Trimming at V came to 4 bases and at J to 5 bases, leaving 1 base not matched to a gene. This CDR3 has 15 amino acids. Germline assignment: CDR1 SGHNT and CDR2 YENEEA. This chain's CDR3 is CASSSLAGGTGELFF. CDR3 DNA: TGTGCCAGCAGCTCACTAGCGGGAGGGACCGGGGAGCTGTTTTTT.

This clonotype was detected ten times or more. The CDR3 region has the DNA TGCAGTGCTAGAATACTAGCGGGAGGCGATGAGCAGTTCTTC. Encoded protein: CSARILAGGDEQFF. The rearrangement links TRBV20-1 to TRBJ2-1; TRBD2 matches 12 bases. J gave up 8 bases and V 2 bases, and 4 bases lay outside the gene matches. This CDR3 spans 14 amino acids. The germline CDR1 and CDR2 sequences are DFQATT and SNEGSKA (reference sequence).

The rearrangement links TRBV30 to TRBJ1-2; tentative D call: TRBD1 (6 bases). CDR3 length equals 14 residues. Per the germline V gene, CDR1 is GTSNPN and CDR2 is SVGIG (reference sequence). V was trimmed by 3 bases and J by 6 bases, leaving 17 bases between them. The CDR3 region is CAWRTPGGNDGYTF. The CDR3 DNA reads as TGTGCCTGGAGAACCCCCGGGGGCAACGATGGCTACACCTTC.

This clonotype was observed many times. J is TRBJ1-1 and V is TRBV30; D perhaps matches TRBD1 (6 bases). The germline CDR1 and CDR2 sequences are GTSNPN and SVGIG (reference sequence). The CDR3 is 14 amino acids. V was shortened by 4 bases and J by 0 bases, with 12 bases between the two germline ends. The CDR3 DNA reads as TGTGCCTGGACCCCAAAGGGGGTGAACACTGAAGCTTTCTTT. Translated, it gives CAWTPKGVNTEAFF. Full variable domain (rest looked up from reference TRBV30 and TRBJ1-1): SQTIHQWPATLVQPVGSPLSLECTVEGTSNPNLYWYRQAAGRGLQLLFYSVGIGQISSEVPQNLSASRPQDRQFILSSKKLLLSDSGFYLCAWTPKGVNTEAFFGQGTRLTVV.

Ten or more counts support this clonotype. The rearrangement joins TRBV5-1 to TRBJ2-3; 10 nucleotides line up with TRBD2. Germline V CDR1 and CDR2: SGHRS, YFSETQ. The V gene end was trimmed by 4 bases and the J gene end by 1 base; junction bases not matched to a gene: 3. CDR3 length: 15 residues. CDR3: CASSSTSGGTDTQYF. DNA of the CDR3: TGCGCCAGCAGCAGCACTAGCGGGGGCACAGATACGCAGTATTTT.

This clonotype was detected ten times or more. The chain combines TRBV3-1 with TRBJ2-5; a possible D gene is TRBD2 (6 bases). Between the trimmed V and J ends, which lost 1 base and 5 bases, there was a span of 17 bases. This CDR3 is 16 amino acids long. Looked up from germline, CDR1 is LGHDT and CDR2 is YNNKEL (reference sequence). CDR3 region: CASSQVSGGGGETQYF. In DNA, the CDR3 is TGTGCCAGCAGCCAAGTCTCGGGCGGAGGAGGGGAGACCCAGTACTTC.

This clonotype was seen ten or more times. The chain has TRBV20-1 and TRBJ1-5; tentatively, D is TRBD1 (5 bases). The V end was cut by 7 bases, the J end by 6 bases, with 16 bases between. Germline V gives CDR1 DFQATT, CDR2 SNEGSKA (reference sequence). CDR3 length: 13 amino acids. CDR3 amino acids: CSGATRRGQPQHF. The CDR3 DNA reads TGCAGTGGTGCGACCCGGAGGGGTCAGCCCCAGCATTTT.

In its sample, this clonotype was seen many times. The chain has TRBV7-9 and TRBJ2-5; 8 nucleotides agree with TRBD2. The V segment lost 4 bases and the J segment 13 bases; nucleotides outside the gene matches: 8. The CDR3 is 12 residues long. Looked up from germline, CDR1 is SEHNR and CDR2 is FQNEAQ (reference sequence). This CDR3 reads CASSWEAGALYF. DNA for the CDR3: TGTGCCAGCAGCTGGGAAGCGGGAGCCCTGTACTTC.

The V call is TRBV10-2, the J call TRBJ2-1; D gene uncertain. Germline V gene lookup returns CDR1 WSHSY and CDR2 SAAADI. This CDR3 spans 16 amino acids. The ends were cut back, 7 bases at V and 2 bases at J, with 18 bases in the middle. CDR3 in amino acids: CASNIRHPITYNEQFF. DNA for the CDR3: TGCGCCAGCAATATCCGGCATCCAATAACCTACAATGAGCAGTTCTTC.

This clonotype was counted only a few times. The chain links TRBV20-1 to TRBJ2-7; unclear D gene. The germline gives CDR1 DFQATT, CDR2 SNEGSKA (reference sequence). V was trimmed by 3 bases and J by 4 bases, leaving 13 bases between them. The CDR3 totals 13 residues. CDR3 in DNA: TGCAGTGCTAGGTTAGACCGACAATACGAGCAGTACTTC. It codes for CSARLDRQYEQYF.

The sample holds many counts of this clonotype. The V gene is TRBV5-1, the J gene TRBJ2-1; no clear D. V was trimmed by 0 bases and J by 6 bases, leaving 16 bases between them. Germline CDR1 SGHRS, CDR2 YFSETQ. The CDR3 runs to 16 residues. CDR3 nucleotide sequence: TGCGCCAGCAGCTTGGTGCCGGGCACCTCTGTCAATGAGCAGTTCTTC. Encoded protein: CASSLVPGTSVNEQFF. Together with reference TRBV5-1 and TRBJ2-1, the CDR3 gives the full variable domain: KAGVTQTPRYLIKTRGQQVTLSCSPISGHRSVSWYQQTPGQGLQFLFEYFSETQRNKGNFPGRFSGRQFSNSRSEMNVSTLELGDSALYLCASSLVPGTSVNEQFFGPGTRLTVL.

This clonotype has a count of ten or more. This chain joins TRBV5-1 and TRBJ2-7, with 15 bases fitting TRBD2. CDR1 and CDR2 (germline): SGHRS, YFSETQ. The CDR3 contains 22 residues. V shed 5 bases, J shed 0 bases, and the junction held 21 bases outside the gene matches. CDR3 coding DNA: TGCGCCAGCAGTGGGACTCCGCAGCTCAAAGGGACTAGCGGGAGGATCTCCTACGAGCAGTACTTC. Translating gives CASSGTPQLKGTSGRISYEQYF.

The table lists this clonotype with many counts. The J gene is TRBJ2-1, the V gene TRBV2; 9 bases match TRBD2. Germline lookup yields CDR1 SNHLY and CDR2 FYNNEI. The junction had 4 bases not matched to a gene; V was cut back by 3 bases and J by 4 bases. The CDR3 length is 15 residues. CDR3 in DNA: TGTGCCAGCAGTGAGGATAGCGGGAGTTACAATGAGCAGTTCTTC. Amino acids: CASSEDSGSYNEQFF.

This clonotype was counted ten times or more. This chain joins TRBV5-1 and TRBJ2-3, with unresolved D. Trimming took off 2 bases at V and 6 bases at J, with 16 bases between the two ends. This CDR3 is 15 amino acids long. Per the germline V gene, CDR1 is SGHRS and CDR2 is YFSETQ. CDR3 region: CASSLSHPTEDTQYF. CDR3 bases: TGCGCCAGCAGCTTATCACACCCGACTGAGGATACGCAGTATTTT.

About this clonotype itself: In this CDR3 the conserved last residue, phenylalanine or tryptophan, is missing, so a read error is likely. V is TRBV20-1 and J is TRBJ2-3; tentative D call: TRBD2 (6 bases). V was trimmed by 4 bases and J by 2 bases, leaving 19 bases between them. Looked up from germline, CDR1 is DFQATT and CDR2 is SNEGSKA (reference sequence). This CDR3 region has 16 residues. Written as DNA, the CDR3 is TGCAGTGCTACGGACTACCCACTGACCTACACAGATACGCAGTATCTT. This encodes CSATDYPLTYTDTQYL.

Ten or more counts support this clonotype. The chain combines TRBV6-1 with TRBJ1-1; D is possibly TRBD1 (5 bases). V lost 5 bases, J lost 2 bases, and 9 bases lay in between. Per germline, CDR1 MNHNS and CDR2 SASEGT. The CDR3 loop spans 13 amino acids. The CDR3 DNA reads as TGTGCCAGCAGTAGGGGAGTAAACACTGAAGCTTTCTTT. Protein product: CASSRGVNTEAFF.